One sample yielded the 2 T cell receptor beta chains listed below, sequenced in a study of breast tumors, draining lymph nodes, adjacent tissues. TCRdb used MiXCR to reprocess the multiplex PCR reads, holding one entry per CDR3 protein. The data show under 20,000 distinct CDR3 sequences, around 60% seen once. Sequencing used tumor-adjacent breast tissue. All receptors derive from a female donor with breast cancer. Some clones in this sample may be carry-over from other donors' samples.

This clonotype has a handful of counts. This sequence may be a read error, since a much larger clone differs from it by one base. V and J are TRBV6-1 and TRBJ2-3; D possibly matches TRBD1 or TRBD2 (5 bases each). This CDR3 contains 15 residues. Germline CDR1 and CDR2: MNHNS and SASEGT. This CDR3 reads CASSQASRATDTQYF. CDR3 DNA sequence: TGTGCCAGCAGTCAAGCTAGCAGGGCCACAGATACGCAGTATTTT.

The chain is built from TRBV25-1 and TRBJ1-6; 7 positions match TRBD1. The CDR3 contains 12 residues. Trimming cost V 4 bases and J 18 bases; bases outside gene matches: 9. Per germline, CDR1 MGHDK and CDR2 SYGVNS. The CDR3 region is CASSVQTGIYHF. The CDR3 DNA follows: TGTGCCAGCAGTGTCCAGACAGGGATCTACCACTTT.